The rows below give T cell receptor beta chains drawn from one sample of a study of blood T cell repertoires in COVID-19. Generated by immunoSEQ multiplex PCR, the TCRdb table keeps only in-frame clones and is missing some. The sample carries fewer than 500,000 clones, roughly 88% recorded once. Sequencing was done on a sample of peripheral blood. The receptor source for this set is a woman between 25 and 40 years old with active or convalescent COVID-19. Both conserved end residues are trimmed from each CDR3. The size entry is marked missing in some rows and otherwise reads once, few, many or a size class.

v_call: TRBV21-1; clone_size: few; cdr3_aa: ASNFRTVNTGDTEAF
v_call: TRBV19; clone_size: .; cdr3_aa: ASSKSGLAFYNEQF
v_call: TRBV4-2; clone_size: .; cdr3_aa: ASSQVGSGPQETQY
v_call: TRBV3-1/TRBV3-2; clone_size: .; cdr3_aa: ASRGGHHRLTNEKLF
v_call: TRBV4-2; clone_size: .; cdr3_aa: ASSQGISGKYEQY
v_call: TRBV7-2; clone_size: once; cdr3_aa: ASSSGTGVSNQPQH
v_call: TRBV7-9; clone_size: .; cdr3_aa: ATEDSTNSYEQY
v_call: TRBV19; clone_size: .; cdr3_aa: ASSIGGGAFSAKNIQY
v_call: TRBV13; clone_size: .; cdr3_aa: ASSVTRWELF
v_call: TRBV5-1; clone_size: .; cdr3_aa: ASSLGNGRSYNEQF
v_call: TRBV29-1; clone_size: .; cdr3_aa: SSPGVGVGTEAF
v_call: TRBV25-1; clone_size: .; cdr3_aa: ASSDWDRAGYT
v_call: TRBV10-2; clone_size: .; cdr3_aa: ASSESARGNQPQH
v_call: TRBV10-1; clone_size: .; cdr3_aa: ASSEGLFYEQY
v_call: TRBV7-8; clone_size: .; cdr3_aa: ASKKGQLSSYEQY
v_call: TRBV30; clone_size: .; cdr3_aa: AWSVNAAIEKLF
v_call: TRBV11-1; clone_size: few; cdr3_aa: ASSLGRGLNGYT
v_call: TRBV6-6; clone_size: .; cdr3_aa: ASSYSGTGGSEQY
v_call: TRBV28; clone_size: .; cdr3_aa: ASSSDSYGYT
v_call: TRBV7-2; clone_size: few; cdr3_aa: ASSSPNRPRYEQY
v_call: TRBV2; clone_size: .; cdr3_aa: ASSALETQY
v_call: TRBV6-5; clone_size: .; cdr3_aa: ASSLTEYSNQPQH
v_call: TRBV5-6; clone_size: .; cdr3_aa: ASSDGTYNSPLH
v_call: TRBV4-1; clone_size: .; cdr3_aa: ASSQDQGPYEQY
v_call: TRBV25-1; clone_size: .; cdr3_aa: ASSVAGGSTDTQY
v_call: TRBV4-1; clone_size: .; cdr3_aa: ASSQVGLRAALNHYGYT
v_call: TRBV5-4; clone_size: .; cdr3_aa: ASSFVAGGFYEQY
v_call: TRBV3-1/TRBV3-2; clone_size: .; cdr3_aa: ASSLTVNEKLF
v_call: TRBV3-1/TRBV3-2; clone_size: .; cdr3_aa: ASSQGTSGRETQY
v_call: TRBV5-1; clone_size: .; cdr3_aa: ASSPLGGGDTEAF
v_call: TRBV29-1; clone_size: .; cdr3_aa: SVEDHLPNSYNEQF